This T cell receptor (beta chain) was obtained from a study of OX40 agonist ivuxolimab in advanced cancers. Study at large: Patients in dose escalation had liver, melanoma, kidney or head and neck cancers. Participants averaged approximately 60 years of age (range 23 to 79) and were over 75% male.

Here immunoSEQ multiplex PCR was the method, and the copy in TCRdb shows in-frame clones only, minus some. The table has 30,000 to 45,000 clones, 75% to 90% seen once. Patients with a history of autoimmune disease or on systemic immunosuppression were excluded. Germline CDR1 is MDHEN and CDR2 is SYDVKM. V trimming: 6 bases; J trimming: 3 bases; junction bases outside the gene matches: 11. This CDR3 has 15 residues. The chain recombines TRBV28 with TRBJ2-7; 7 bases are shared with TRBD1. This TCR derives from an adult with an advanced solid tumor such as melanoma, head and neck, liver or kidney cancer. Specimen: CD4+ or CD8+ T cells sorted from blood, collected in a trial of the OX40 agonist ivuxolimab. The CDR3 sequence is CASRSPGTENYEQYF. In DNA form, the CDR3 reads TGTGCCAGCAGGTCCCCCGGGACAGAAAACTACGAGCAGTACTTC.